A selection of T cell receptor beta chains follows, all from one sample in a study of T cells in Graves' hyperthyroidism and ophthalmopathy. Via MiXCR, TCRdb re-called the multiplex PCR reads, giving one row per CDR3 protein. This table holds about 300,000 distinct CDR3 sequences, 12% to 15% found once. The specimen sequenced was blood. These receptors were obtained from a middle-aged woman with Graves' hyperthyroidism. The CDR3 runs from the conserved cysteine through the conserved F or W. Each record gives: D gene, V gene, J gene, clone size, CDR3 DNA, CDR3 protein. D genes are given only for firm matches. Clone size is not always given. Where it is, it says once, few, many or a class for expanded clones.

d_call: -
v_call: TRBV18
j_call: TRBJ2-4
clone_size: -
cdr3_nt: TGTGCCAGCTCACCAAGGGCCAAAAACATTCAGTACTTC
cdr3_aa: CASSPRAKNIQYF

d_call: -
v_call: TRBV6-5
j_call: TRBJ1-1
clone_size: -
cdr3_nt: TGTGCCAGCAGTTATAGGGAAGGCACTGAAGCTTTCTTT
cdr3_aa: CASSYREGTEAFF

d_call: -
v_call: TRBV19
j_call: TRBJ2-1
clone_size: -
cdr3_nt: TGTGCCAGTAGTACCCTCGTTGGGAGCGAGGAGCAGTTCTTC
cdr3_aa: CASSTLVGSEEQFF

d_call: TRBD1
v_call: TRBV6-5
j_call: TRBJ1-2
clone_size: many
cdr3_nt: TGTGCCAGCAGTTACTCGGGTCAGGGGGCGCTCGGCTACACCTTC
cdr3_aa: CASSYSGQGALGYTF

d_call: TRBD2
v_call: TRBV27
j_call: TRBJ2-2
clone_size: -
cdr3_nt: TGTGCCAGCAAACGATCCGGGACTAGCGGGAAAGGCGGGGAGCTGTTTTTT
cdr3_aa: CASKRSGTSGKGGELFF

d_call: TRBD2
v_call: TRBV7-9
j_call: TRBJ2-1
clone_size: many
cdr3_nt: TGTGCCAGCAGCTCCCGACTAGCGGGGGACCATAAGTGGTACAATGAGCAGTTCTTC
cdr3_aa: CASSSRLAGDHKWYNEQFF

d_call: -
v_call: TRBV20-1
j_call: TRBJ1-4
clone_size: many
cdr3_nt: TGCAGTGCTAGAGCAGGGGTCGCAACTAATGAAAAACTGTTTTTT
cdr3_aa: CSARAGVATNEKLFF

d_call: TRBD1
v_call: TRBV20-1
j_call: TRBJ1-5
clone_size: many
cdr3_nt: TGCAGTGCTACACGTTTGGGACAGATCAATCAGCCCCAGCATTTT
cdr3_aa: CSATRLGQINQPQHF

d_call: -
v_call: TRBV7-9
j_call: TRBJ2-1
clone_size: many
cdr3_nt: TGTGCCAGCAGCTTAATCCTAGCAAACAATGAGCAGTTCTTC
cdr3_aa: CASSLILANNEQFF

d_call: TRBD1
v_call: TRBV7-8
j_call: TRBJ2-3
clone_size: many
cdr3_nt: TGTGCCAGCAGGCGGACAGGGGGGACAGATACGCAGTATTTT
cdr3_aa: CASRRTGGTDTQYF

d_call: -
v_call: TRBV7-9
j_call: TRBJ2-5
clone_size: many
cdr3_nt: TGTGCCAGCGGGTTCTGGGCTTCCCAGGGAGAGACCCAGTACTTC
cdr3_aa: CASGFWASQGETQYF

d_call: -
v_call: TRBV30
j_call: TRBJ1-1
clone_size: many
cdr3_nt: TGTGCCTGGAGTGTCGCTTCAGGGAGGGTAGCTTTCTTT
cdr3_aa: CAWSVASGRVAFF

d_call: TRBD1
v_call: TRBV4-1
j_call: TRBJ1-2
clone_size: -
cdr3_nt: TGCGCCAGCAGCCCGCCGCCGGGACAGGGGCTTTACTATGGCTACACCTTC
cdr3_aa: CASSPPPGQGLYYGYTF

d_call: TRBD2
v_call: TRBV7-2
j_call: TRBJ2-7
clone_size: many
cdr3_nt: TGTGCCAGCAGCTCAAGGACTAGCGGGAGTATCTCCTACGAGCAGTACTTC
cdr3_aa: CASSSRTSGSISYEQYF

d_call: TRBD2
v_call: TRBV27
j_call: TRBJ2-1
clone_size: few
cdr3_nt: TGTGCCAGCAGTTTACTAGCGGGAGAGCTTGGAGAGCAGTTCTTC
cdr3_aa: CASSLLAGELGEQFF

d_call: TRBD1
v_call: TRBV7-8
j_call: TRBJ2-3
clone_size: many
cdr3_nt: TGTGCCAGCAGCTTAGGCCAGACGTCGCGACAGGGGACCACAGATACGCAGTATTTT
cdr3_aa: CASSLGQTSRQGTTDTQYF

d_call: -
v_call: TRBV12-3/TRBV12-4
j_call: TRBJ2-5
clone_size: many
cdr3_nt: TGTGCCAGCAGCCACATCGGCGGAGGGGTGTGGGAGACCCAGTACTTC
cdr3_aa: CASSHIGGGVWETQYF

d_call: -
v_call: TRBV6-5
j_call: TRBJ1-3
clone_size: few
cdr3_nt: TGTGCCAGCAGTTACGGGAAGCCCGGAAACACCATATATTTT
cdr3_aa: CASSYGKPGNTIYF

d_call: -
v_call: TRBV10-3
j_call: TRBJ1-1
clone_size: -
cdr3_nt: TGTGCCATCAGTGAGTCACAGGGTTTCGCCGGAGCTTTCTTT
cdr3_aa: CAISESQGFAGAFF

d_call: -
v_call: TRBV12-3/TRBV12-4
j_call: TRBJ2-1
clone_size: many
cdr3_nt: TGTGCCAGCCGAGGAGGCGTCTCCTACAATGAGCAGTTCTTC
cdr3_aa: CASRGGVSYNEQFF

d_call: -
v_call: TRBV11-2
j_call: TRBJ2-7
clone_size: -
cdr3_nt: TGTGCCAGCAGCCGGACAGGGAGGGGGCGAGAGCAGTACTTC
cdr3_aa: CASSRTGRGREQYF

d_call: TRBD2
v_call: TRBV15
j_call: TRBJ2-1
clone_size: many
cdr3_nt: TGTGCCACCAGCAGAGATCCGGGGACTAGCGGATTGAATGAGCAGTTCTTC
cdr3_aa: CATSRDPGTSGLNEQFF

d_call: TRBD2
v_call: TRBV12-5
j_call: TRBJ2-1
clone_size: many
cdr3_nt: TGTGCTAGTGGGGGGGTTTTTAGTGCGGGGGACAATGAGCAGTTCTTC
cdr3_aa: CASGGVFSAGDNEQFF

d_call: -
v_call: TRBV9
j_call: TRBJ2-1
clone_size: -
cdr3_nt: TGTGCCAGCAGCGTATTAGGGGAGAGGGTGGGTGAGCAGTTCTTC
cdr3_aa: CASSVLGERVGEQFF

d_call: TRBD2
v_call: TRBV3-1
j_call: TRBJ2-1
clone_size: many
cdr3_nt: TGTGCCAGCACCGGGACTAGCTCCTACAATGAGCAGTTCTTC
cdr3_aa: CASTGTSSYNEQFF

d_call: TRBD2
v_call: TRBV7-9
j_call: TRBJ2-5
clone_size: many
cdr3_nt: TGTGCCAGCAGCGCCTACCTAGCGGCACAAGAGACCCAGTACTTC
cdr3_aa: CASSAYLAAQETQYF

d_call: -
v_call: TRBV6-6
j_call: TRBJ2-3
clone_size: many
cdr3_nt: TGTGCCAGCAGTTACTCGAGGTTGGATACGCAGTATTTT
cdr3_aa: CASSYSRLDTQYF

d_call: -
v_call: TRBV6-1
j_call: TRBJ2-3
clone_size: many
cdr3_nt: TGTGCCAGCAGCACAGACAGAGGCACAGATACGCAGTATTTT
cdr3_aa: CASSTDRGTDTQYF

d_call: -
v_call: TRBV20-1
j_call: TRBJ1-5
clone_size: many
cdr3_nt: TGCAGTGCTAGAGATTATGCACAGATGAATCAGCCCCAGCATTTT
cdr3_aa: CSARDYAQMNQPQHF

d_call: TRBD2
v_call: TRBV7-9
j_call: TRBJ2-5
clone_size: many
cdr3_nt: TGTGCCAGCAGCGAGCCCCCGAGCAGCGGGGTACAAGAGACCCAGTACTTC
cdr3_aa: CASSEPPSSGVQETQYF

d_call: -
v_call: TRBV7-8
j_call: TRBJ2-3
clone_size: -
cdr3_nt: TGTGCCAGCAGCCAAACACAGGGAACCTTTCTTGGGATTTTCACAGATACGCAGTATTTT
cdr3_aa: CASSQTQGTFLGIFTDTQYF

d_call: -
v_call: TRBV12-3/TRBV12-4
j_call: TRBJ2-1
clone_size: many
cdr3_nt: TGTGCCAGCAGTCCTCCCCACTACGGCCTACAATATGAGCAGTTCTTC
cdr3_aa: CASSPPHYGLQYEQFF

d_call: TRBD2
v_call: TRBV19
j_call: TRBJ2-5
clone_size: many
cdr3_nt: TGTGCCAGTAGTCTAGCGGGAGCGACGGAGACCCAGTACTTC
cdr3_aa: CASSLAGATETQYF